Below, 17 T cell receptor beta chains from the same sample are listed, as sequenced in a study of long-term antiretroviral therapy in people with HIV (dated by TCRdb to between 2020 and 2023). The immunoSEQ hsTCRB v3.0 assay was used at survey level resolution to sequence the TRB variable region. TCRdb limited this immuneACCESS table to in-frame rearrangements with V and J called. A share of clones is missing; checked studies link under half to unresolved V genes, and the rest is unexplained. This sample gives more than 30,000 clones in total; 83% of them show up just once. Approximately 8% of the sample is held by the ten biggest clonotypes. Source: unsorted PBMCs, taken 0.4 years before starting antiretroviral therapy. These receptors originate from a young man with HIV.

The table lists this clone with a few counts. The V call is TRBV23-1, the J call TRBJ2-7; D is perhaps TRBD1 (6 bases). TRBV23-1 is sorted into the ORF group, with uncertain function. The length of the CDR3 is 13 residues. Trimming cost V 5 bases and J 5 bases, with 13 bases left between them. CDR3 coding DNA: TGCGCCAGCAGTGCCGACAGGACCCACGAGCAGTACTTC. This gives the protein CASSADRTHEQYF.

The genes are TRBV5-4 and TRBJ2-7, with TRBD2 matching 7 bases. Germline values: CDR1 SGHNT, CDR2 YYREEE (reference sequence). The CDR3 covers 15 residues. Trimming cost V 4 bases and J 0 bases; bases outside gene matches: 7. The chain's CDR3 is CASSRGGGGSYEQYF. The CDR3 DNA follows: TGTGCCAGCAGCCGTGGTGGCGGGGGCTCCTACGAGCAGTACTTC.

V and J are TRBV6-1 and TRBJ2-2, with 7 bases lining up with TRBD1. The CDR3 spans 15 residues. J was trimmed by 2 bases and V by 4 bases; bases with no gene match: 4. The germline gives CDR1 MNHNS, CDR2 SASEGT. The CDR3 DNA reads as TGTGCCAGCAGTGGACAGGGAGACAACACCGGGGAGCTGTTTTTT. It translates to CASSGQGDNTGELFF.

By its share, this clone is medium-sized. J is TRBJ2-7 and V is TRBV5-6; 8 bases are shared with TRBD1. Germline CDR1 reads SGHDT; CDR2 reads YYEEEE. The CDR3 extends over 15 amino acids. V trimming: 3 bases; J trimming: 2 bases; junction bases outside the gene matches: 7. CDR3 nucleotides: TGTGCCAGCAGCTCGCAGACAGGGGCACCCTACGAGCAGTACTTC. It is translated as CASSSQTGAPYEQYF. Full variable domain (remainder filled in from reference TRBV5-6 and TRBJ2-7): DAGVTQSPTHLIKTRGQQVTLRCSPKSGHDTVSWYQQALGQGPQFIFQYYEEEERQRGNFPDRFSGHQFPNYSSELNVNALLLGDSALYLCASSSQTGAPYEQYFGPGTRLTVT.

The chain employs TRBV18 and TRBJ2-5, with unresolved D. The germline V gene has CDR1 KGHSH and CDR2 LQKENI. The CDR3 loop spans 13 amino acids. V lost 2 bases and J 5 bases, leaving 9 bases between the germline ends. In nucleotides, the CDR3 is TGTGCCAGCTCACCAGGAACCAGGGAGACCCAGTACTTC. It specifies CASSPGTRETQYF.

The V call is TRBV15, the J call TRBJ2-1; D not resolved. The CDR3 is 16 residues long. V lost 3 bases and J lost 5, with 17 bases in between. CDR1 is LNHNV and CDR2 is YYDKDF in the germline V gene (reference sequence). This CDR3 is CATSSSKGWADNEQFF. Here the CDR3 DNA reads TGTGCCACCAGCAGTTCTAAGGGCTGGGCGGACAATGAGCAGTTCTTC. The full variable domain, rest sourced from reference TRBV15 and TRBJ2-1, is DAMVIQNPRYQVTQFGKPVTLSCSQTLNHNVMYWYQQKSSQAPKLLFHYYDKDFNNEADTPDNFQSRRPNTSFCFLDIRSPGLGDTAMYLCATSSSKGWADNEQFFGPGTRLTVL.

The chain couples TRBV1 to TRBJ2-3; the tabulated D call, TRBD1, remains unverified against the DNA. TRBV1 is marked as a pseudogene. The CDR3 is 17 residues long. CDR3 in DNA: TGCACCAGCAGCCAATCGACCCAGGGCTGGGGCACAGATACGCAGTATTTT. Its translation is CTSSQSTQGWGTDTQYF.

The V and J genes are TRBV30 and TRBJ1-1; 8 nucleotides line up with TRBD1. The germline V gene has CDR1 GTSNPN and CDR2 SVGIG (reference sequence). With 1 base clipped from V and 0 bases from J, the junction kept 7 bases outside the gene matches. CDR3 length: 16 amino acids. CDR3 residues: CAWSGAGGLMNTEAFF. DNA for the CDR3: TGTGCCTGGAGTGGCGCAGGGGGCCTAATGAACACTGAAGCTTTCTTT.

The chain links TRBV6-1 to TRBJ1-1; D call uncertain. The CDR3 totals 12 residues. Germline V gene lookup returns CDR1 MNHNS and CDR2 SASEGT. The ends were cut back, 2 bases at V and 6 bases at J, with 7 bases in the middle. The CDR3 sequence is CASSEMAAEAFF. CDR3 nucleotide sequence: TGTGCCAGCAGTGAAATGGCAGCTGAAGCTTTCTTT.

The DNA for the CDR3 is TGTGCCAGCAGTAGTATGACCGCTTCTAACTATGGCTACACCTTC. Amino acids: CASSSMTASNYGYTF. V is TRBV28 and J is TRBJ1-2; unclear D gene. Germline values: CDR1 MDHEN, CDR2 SYDVKM. The CDR3 covers 15 residues. Deletions cut 5 bases from V and 0 bases from J, with 13 bases between.

V and J are TRBV29-1 and TRBJ2-7; the D is unclear. V lost 0 bases and J 2 bases, leaving 17 bases between the germline ends. Germline V gene data show CDR1 as SQVTM and CDR2 as ANQGSEA. The CDR3 has 16 residues. The CDR3 DNA reads as TGCAGCGTTGAAGATCCGAGTGGCCTTGGGGCCTACGAGCAGTACTTC. This translates into CSVEDPSGLGAYEQYF.

Only a few counts were recorded for this clone. The chain couples TRBV2 to TRBJ1-6; D is possibly TRBD1 (5 bases). The CDR3 consists of 13 residues. Trimming took off 8 bases at V and 7 bases at J, with 12 bases between the two ends. CDR1 and CDR2 from the germline V gene are SNHLY and FYNNEI. CDR3 loop: CASGTLANSPLHF. CDR3 in DNA: TGTGCCAGCGGGACTCTCGCGAATTCACCCCTCCACTTT. Drawing the rest from reference TRBV2 and TRBJ1-6, the complete variable domain is EPEVTQTPSHQVTQMGQEVILRCVPISNHLYFYWYRQILGQKVEFLVSFYNNEISEKSEIFDDQFSVERPDGSNFTLKIRSTKLEDSAMYFCASGTLANSPLHFGNGTRLTVT.

J is TRBJ1-1 and V is TRBV6-1; a possible D gene is TRBD1 (6 bases). This CDR3 has 14 amino acids. Germline V gives CDR1 MNHNS, CDR2 SASEGT. V shed 7 bases and J shed 5 bases, with 17 bases lying between them. CDR3 region: CASKSWGRRTEAFF. Written as DNA, the CDR3 is TGTGCCAGCAAAAGCTGGGGGCGGCGGACTGAAGCTTTCTTT.

This chain links TRBV7-9 with TRBJ2-7; possibly TRBD2 for D (6 bases). The V gene lost 5 bases and the J gene lost 4 bases, with 15 bases spanning the gap. The germline V gene encodes CDR1 SEHNR and CDR2 FQNEAQ (reference sequence). This CDR3 region has 14 residues. The CDR3 here is CASSAPGGEYEQYF. CDR3 bases: TGTGCCAGCAGCGCCCCGGGCGGGGAGTACGAGCAGTACTTC. The entire variable domain, with the rest obtained from reference TRBV7-9 and TRBJ2-7, is as follows: DTGVSQNPRHKITKRGQNVTFRCDPISEHNRLYWYRQTLGQGPEFLTYFQNEAQLEKSRLLSDRFSAERPKGSFSTLEIQRTEQGDSAMYLCASSAPGGEYEQYFGPGTRLTVT.

This rearrangement joins TRBV9 to TRBJ2-3; tentative D call: TRBD1 (5 bases). The germline CDR1 and CDR2 sequences are SGDLS and YYNGEE. This CDR3 region has 16 residues. With 0 bases removed from V and 1 base from J, the gap between germline ends came to 12 bases. The CDR3 reads CASSVEGLGRTDTQYF. The CDR3, as DNA: TGTGCCAGCAGCGTAGAAGGGCTGGGGCGCACAGATACGCAGTATTTT.

CDR3 sequence: CASSQVNLLGGTEAFF. The CDR3 DNA is TGCGCCAGCAGCCAAGTGAATTTACTCGGGGGCACTGAAGCTTTCTTT. The V gene is TRBV4-1, the J gene TRBJ1-1; D might be TRBD1 (5 bases). Germline CDR1 MGHRA, CDR2 YSYEKL. CDR3 length equals 16 residues. V gave up 1 base and J gave up 4 bases, with 16 bases separating them.

The CDR3 region has the DNA TGTGCCAGCAGCTCTCAACTAGAGACCAATGAGCAGTTCTTC. It specifies CASSSQLETNEQFF. The V call is TRBV13, the J call TRBJ2-1; D might be TRBD2 (5 bases). Germline V CDR1 and CDR2: PRHDT, FYEKMQ (reference sequence). There are 14 residues in the CDR3. Trimming left V 4 bases short and J 6 bases short, with 13 bases between. The whole variable domain, remainder taken from reference TRBV13 and TRBJ2-1, is AAGVIQSPRHLIKEKRETATLKCYPIPRHDTVYWYQQGPGQDPQFLISFYEKMQSDKGSIPDRFSAQQFSDYHSELNMSSLELGDSALYFCASSSQLETNEQFFGPGTRLTVL.